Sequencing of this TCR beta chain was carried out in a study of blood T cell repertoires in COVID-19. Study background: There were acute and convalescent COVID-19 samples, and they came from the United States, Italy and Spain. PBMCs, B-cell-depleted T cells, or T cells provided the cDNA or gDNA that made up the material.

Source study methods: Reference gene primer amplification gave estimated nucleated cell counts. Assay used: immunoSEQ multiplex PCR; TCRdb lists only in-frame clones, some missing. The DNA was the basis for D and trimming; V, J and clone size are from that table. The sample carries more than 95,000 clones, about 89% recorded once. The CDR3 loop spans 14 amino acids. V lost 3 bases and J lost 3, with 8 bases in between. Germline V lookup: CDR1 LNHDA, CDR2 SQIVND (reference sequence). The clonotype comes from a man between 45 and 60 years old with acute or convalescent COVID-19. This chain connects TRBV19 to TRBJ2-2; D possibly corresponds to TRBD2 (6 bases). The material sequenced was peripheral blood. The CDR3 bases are TGTGCCAGTAGTATTTCGGGGGACACCGGGGAGCTGTTTTTT. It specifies CASSISGDTGELFF. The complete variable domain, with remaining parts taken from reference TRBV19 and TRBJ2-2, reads DGGITQSPKYLFRKEGQNVTLSCEQNLNHDAMYWYRQDPGQGLRLIYYSQIVNDFQKGDIAEGYSVSREKKESFPLTVTSAQKNPTAFYLCASSISGDTGELFFGEGSRLTVL.